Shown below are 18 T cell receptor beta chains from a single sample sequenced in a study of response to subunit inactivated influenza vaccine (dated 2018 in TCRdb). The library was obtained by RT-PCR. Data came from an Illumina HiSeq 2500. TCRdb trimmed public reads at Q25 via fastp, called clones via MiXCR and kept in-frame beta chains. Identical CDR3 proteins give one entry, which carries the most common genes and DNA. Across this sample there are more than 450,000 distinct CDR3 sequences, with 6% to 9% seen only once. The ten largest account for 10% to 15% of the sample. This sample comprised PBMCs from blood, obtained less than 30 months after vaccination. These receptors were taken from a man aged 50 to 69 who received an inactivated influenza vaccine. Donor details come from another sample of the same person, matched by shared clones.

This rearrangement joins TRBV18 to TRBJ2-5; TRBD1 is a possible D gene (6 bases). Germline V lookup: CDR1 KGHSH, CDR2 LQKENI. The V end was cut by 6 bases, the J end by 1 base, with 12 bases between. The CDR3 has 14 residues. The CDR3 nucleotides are TGTGCCAGCTCCCGACGGGACATCCAAGAGACCCAGTACTTC. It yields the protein CASSRRDIQETQYF.

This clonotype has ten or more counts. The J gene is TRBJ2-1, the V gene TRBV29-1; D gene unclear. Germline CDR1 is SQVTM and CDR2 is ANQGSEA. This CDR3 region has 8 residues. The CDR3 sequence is CSTGEQFF. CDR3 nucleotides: TGCAGTACCGGTGAGCAGTTCTTC.

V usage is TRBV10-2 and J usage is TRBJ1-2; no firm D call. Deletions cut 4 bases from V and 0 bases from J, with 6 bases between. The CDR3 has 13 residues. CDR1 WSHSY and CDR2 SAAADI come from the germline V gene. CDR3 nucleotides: TGCGCCAGCAGTGGGGGATCTAACTATGGCTACACCTTC. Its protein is CASSGGSNYGYTF.

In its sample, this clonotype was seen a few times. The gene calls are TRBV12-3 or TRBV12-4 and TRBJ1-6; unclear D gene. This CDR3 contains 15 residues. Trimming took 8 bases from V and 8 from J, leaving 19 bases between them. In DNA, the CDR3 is TGTGCCAGCCGGTTGACCCATTTTGGGGATTCACCCCTCCACTTT. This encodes CASRLTHFGDSPLHF.

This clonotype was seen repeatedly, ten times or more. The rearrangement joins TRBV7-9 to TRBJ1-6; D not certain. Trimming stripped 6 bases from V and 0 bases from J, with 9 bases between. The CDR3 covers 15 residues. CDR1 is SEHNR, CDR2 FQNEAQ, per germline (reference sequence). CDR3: CASRHSSSYNSPLHF. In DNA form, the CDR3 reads TGTGCCAGCAGACACAGCAGCTCCTATAATTCACCCCTCCACTTT.

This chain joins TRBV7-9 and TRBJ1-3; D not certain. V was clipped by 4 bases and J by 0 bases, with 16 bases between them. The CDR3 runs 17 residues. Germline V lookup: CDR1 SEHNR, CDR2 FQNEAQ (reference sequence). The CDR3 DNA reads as TGTGCCAGCAGCTCCCCGACGGCGGACGACTCTGGAAACACCATATATTTT. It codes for CASSSPTADDSGNTIYF.

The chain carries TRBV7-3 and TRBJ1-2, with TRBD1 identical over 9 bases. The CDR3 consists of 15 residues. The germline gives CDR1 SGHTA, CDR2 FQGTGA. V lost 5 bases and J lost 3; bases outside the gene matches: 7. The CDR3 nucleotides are TGTGCCAGCAGCCCAACGGGACAGGGTGACTATGGCTACACCTTC. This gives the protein CASSPTGQGDYGYTF.

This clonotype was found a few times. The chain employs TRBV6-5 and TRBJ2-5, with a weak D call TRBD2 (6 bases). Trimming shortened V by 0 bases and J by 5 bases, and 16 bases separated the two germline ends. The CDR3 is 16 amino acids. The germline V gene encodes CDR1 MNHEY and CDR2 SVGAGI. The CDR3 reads CASSYSYGSRWETQYF. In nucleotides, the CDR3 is TGTGCCAGCAGTTACTCGTACGGGAGTAGGTGGGAGACCCAGTACTTC.

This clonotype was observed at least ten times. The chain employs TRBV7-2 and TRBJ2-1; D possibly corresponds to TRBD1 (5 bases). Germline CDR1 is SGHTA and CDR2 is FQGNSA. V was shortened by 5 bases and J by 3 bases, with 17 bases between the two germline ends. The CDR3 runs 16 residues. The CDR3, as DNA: TGTGCCAGCAGCCCTTTCCGACAGATCAACTACAATGAGCAGTTCTTC. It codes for CASSPFRQINYNEQFF.

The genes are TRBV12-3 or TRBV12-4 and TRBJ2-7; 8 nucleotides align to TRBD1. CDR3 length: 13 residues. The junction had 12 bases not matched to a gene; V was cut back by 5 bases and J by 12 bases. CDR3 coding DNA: TGTGCCAGCAGTCTACGTACGACAGGGGACAGGTACTTC. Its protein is CASSLRTTGDRYF.

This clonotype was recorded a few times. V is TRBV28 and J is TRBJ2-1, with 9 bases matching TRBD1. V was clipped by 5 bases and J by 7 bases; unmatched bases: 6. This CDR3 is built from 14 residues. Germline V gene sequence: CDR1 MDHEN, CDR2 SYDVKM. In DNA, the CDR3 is TGTGCCAGCAGTGTAGGACAGGGGAAGAATGAGCAGTTCTTC. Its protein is CASSVGQGKNEQFF. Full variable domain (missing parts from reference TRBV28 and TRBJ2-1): DVKVTQSSRYLVKRTGEKVFLECVQDMDHENMFWYRQDPGLGLRLIYFSYDVKMKEKGDIPEGYSVSREKKERFSLILESASTNQTSMYLCASSVGQGKNEQFFGPGTRLTVL.

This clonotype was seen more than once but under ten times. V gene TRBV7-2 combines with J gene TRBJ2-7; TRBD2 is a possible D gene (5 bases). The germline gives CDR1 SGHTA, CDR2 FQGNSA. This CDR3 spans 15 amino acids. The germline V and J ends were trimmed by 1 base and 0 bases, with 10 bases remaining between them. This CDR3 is CASSLGLFSSYEQYF. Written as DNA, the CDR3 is TGTGCCAGCAGCTTAGGACTATTCTCCTCCTACGAGCAGTACTTC.

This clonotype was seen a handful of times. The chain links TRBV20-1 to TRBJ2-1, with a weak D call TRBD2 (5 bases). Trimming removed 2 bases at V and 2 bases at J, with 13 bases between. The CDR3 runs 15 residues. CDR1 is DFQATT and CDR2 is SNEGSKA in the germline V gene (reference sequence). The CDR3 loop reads CSARKLEDPYNEQFF. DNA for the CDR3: TGCAGTGCTAGAAAACTAGAGGATCCCTACAATGAGCAGTTCTTC.

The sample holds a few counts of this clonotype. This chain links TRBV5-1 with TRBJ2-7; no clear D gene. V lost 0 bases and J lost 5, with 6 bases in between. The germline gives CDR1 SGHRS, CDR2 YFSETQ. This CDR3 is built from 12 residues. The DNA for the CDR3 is TGCGCCAGCAGCTTGGACGGAAACGAGCAGTACTTC. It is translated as CASSLDGNEQYF.

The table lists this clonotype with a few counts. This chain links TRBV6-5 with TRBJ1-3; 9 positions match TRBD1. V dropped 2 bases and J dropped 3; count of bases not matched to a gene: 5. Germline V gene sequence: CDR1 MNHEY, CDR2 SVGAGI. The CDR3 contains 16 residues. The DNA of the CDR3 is TGTGCCAGCAGTTACACGGGACAGGGTCGTGGAAACACCATATATTTT. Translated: CASSYTGQGRGNTIYF.

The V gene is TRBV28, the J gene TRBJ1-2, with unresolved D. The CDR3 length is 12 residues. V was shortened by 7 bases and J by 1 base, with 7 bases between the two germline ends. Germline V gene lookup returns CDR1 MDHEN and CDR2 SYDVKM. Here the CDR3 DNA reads TGTGCCAGCAACGGGATTAACTATGGCTACACCTTC. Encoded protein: CASNGINYGYTF.

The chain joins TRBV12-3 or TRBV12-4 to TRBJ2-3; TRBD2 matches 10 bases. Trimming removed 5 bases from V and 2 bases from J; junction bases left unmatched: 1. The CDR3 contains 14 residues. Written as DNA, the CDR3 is TGTGCCAGCAGTACTAGCGGGAACACAGATACGCAGTATTTT. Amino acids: CASSTSGNTDTQYF.

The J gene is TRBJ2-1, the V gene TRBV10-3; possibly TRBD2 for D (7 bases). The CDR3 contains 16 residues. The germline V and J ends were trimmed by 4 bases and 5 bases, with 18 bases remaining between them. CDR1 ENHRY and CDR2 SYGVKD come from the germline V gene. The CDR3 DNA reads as TGTGCCATCAGTGCGGGGCTCGGGGGGCTCGACAATGAGCAGTTCTTC. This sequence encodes CAISAGLGGLDNEQFF.